This T cell receptor (beta chain) was recorded in a study of shared clonotypes between healthy human individuals. The wider study: Every donor yielded three CD4 naive, three CD4 memory, two CD8 naive and one CD8 memory plate.

V gave up 2 bases and J gave up 4 bases, with 12 bases separating them. CDR3 length: 15 amino acids. Germline CDR1 and CDR2: SNHLY and FYNNEI. Assay: immunoSEQ multiplex PCR; the TCRdb copy retains only in-frame clones and omits some. The sample shows under 2,000,000 clones, about 95% of them seen only once. Selected positively for CCR7 and CD45RO-negative, naive CD8 cells excluded terminally differentiated effector memory CD45RA+ cells. This receptor was taken from a man younger than 35 in good health. Material for sequencing was naive CD8+ T cells sorted from blood. V gene TRBV2 combines with J gene TRBJ1-3, with D possibly being TRBD1 (6 bases). The CDR3 here is CASSEWPGAGNTIYF. For the CDR3, the DNA is TGTGCCAGCAGTGAATGGCCAGGGGCCGGAAACACCATATATTTT. Using reference TRBV2 and TRBJ1-3 for the parts outside the CDR3, the full variable domain is EPEVTQTPSHQVTQMGQEVILRCVPISNHLYFYWYRQILGQKVEFLVSFYNNEISEKSEIFDDQFSVERPDGSNFTLKIRSTKLEDSAMYFCASSEWPGAGNTIYFGEGSWLTVV.